The clone carrying this T cell receptor (beta chain) was counted between two and nine times. Its target is unknown. All donors came from Russia, were Caucasian and healthy, and spanned ages roughly 6 to 95. Using a J-beta primer mix together with a sample-barcoded 5' primer, a second PCR was run for about 6 to 11 cycles. The template-switch adaptor, which had 12 random nucleotides, put a tag on each cDNA molecule. TCRdb reprocessed the 5' RACE reads via MiXCR and lists one record per CDR3 protein. In the table there are about 280,000 distinct CDR3 sequences, 25% to 30% of which are singletons. This record comes from a study of blood T cells in healthy people across ages. Points from the study as a whole: PBMCs were not sorted, which prevented a conclusive comparison of naive versus antigen-experienced cells.

CDR1 is SGHAT and CDR2 is FQNNGV in the germline V gene. The germline V and J ends were trimmed by 0 bases and 1 base, with 13 bases remaining between them. The CDR3 sequence is 17 residues long. This rearrangement joins TRBV11-2 to TRBJ2-4, with TRBD2 as a possible D gene (5 bases). Source material: blood. The sequence was obtained from an older woman in good health. As DNA, the CDR3 is TGTGCCAGCAGCTTAGACAACAATCTAGCTGCCAAAAACATTCAGTACTTC. Translation: CASSLDNNLAAKNIQYF.